Listed below are T cell receptor beta chains from one sample, sequenced in a study of HIV-infected patients and healthy controls. TCRdb used MiXCR to reprocess the 5' RACE reads, holding one entry per CDR3 protein. The data contain 50,000 to 80,000 distinct CDR3 sequences, approximately 21% of them singletons. The sample was CD4+ T cells from blood. The receptors were sampled from a human donor in good health. Both conserved end residues are part of each CDR3. The D gene is left open where the match is weak. Part of the rows lack a size; the others show once, few, many or a class for expanded clones.

clone size,J gene,V gene,D gene,CDR3 protein,CDR3 DNA
.,TRBJ1-5,TRBV6-6,TRBD1,CASSYGTGPYSNQPQHF,TGTGCCAGCAGTTACGGGACAGGCCCATATAGCAATCAGCCCCAGCATTTT
.,TRBJ2-5,TRBV6-2/TRBV6-3,TRBD1,CASSSTSRPSRGETQYF,TGTGCCAGCAGTTCCACCTCCCGGCCCTCCAGGGGGGAGACCCAGTACTTC
few,TRBJ1-4,TRBV3-1,TRBD1,CASSHGTGGASTNEKLFF,TGTGCCAGCAGCCACGGGACAGGGGGCGCTTCGACTAATGAAAAACTGTTTTTT
many,TRBJ1-5,TRBV18,TRBD1,CASSRTGLAGNQPQHF,TGTGCCAGCTCAAGGACAGGGTTGGCGGGCAATCAGCCCCAGCATTTT
few,TRBJ1-3,TRBV7-2,.,CASSFSPERGNTIYF,TGTGCCAGCAGCTTCAGTCCCGAAAGAGGAAACACCATATATTTT
.,TRBJ2-1,TRBV12-3/TRBV12-4,TRBD2,CASSFSLAGAENEQFF,TGTGCCAGCAGTTTTTCCCTAGCGGGAGCAGAGAATGAGCAGTTCTTC
.,TRBJ2-3,TRBV7-2,.,CASRRELGGAPPYF,TGTGCCAGCCGTAGGGAATTAGGAGGGGCCCCCCCGTATTTT
many,TRBJ2-1,TRBV28,.,CASRGQGTYNEQFF,TGTGCCAGCAGGGGACAAGGAACCTACAATGAGCAGTTCTTC
many,TRBJ2-2,TRBV2,TRBD1,CARETGRNTGELFF,TGTGCCAGGGAGACAGGGAGGAACACCGGGGAGCTGTTTTTT
.,TRBJ1-1,TRBV28,.,CASSPRTTEAFF,TGTGCCAGCAGCCCTAGGACCACTGAAGCTTTCTTT
.,TRBJ1-2,TRBV3-1,TRBD1,CASSRGDSLYGYTF,TGTGCCAGCAGTCGCGGGGACAGTCTCTATGGCTACACCTTC
.,TRBJ1-6,TRBV4-3,TRBD1,CASSQDIGTGTRRKFSPLHF,TGCGCCAGCAGCCAAGATATCGGGACAGGTACCCGAAGGAAGTTTTCCCCCCTCCACTTT
.,TRBJ2-1,TRBV29-1,.,CSVLREYEQFF,TGCAGCGTGCTCCGGGAGTATGAGCAGTTCTTC
.,TRBJ1-1,TRBV5-1,TRBD1,CASSENVPGQGARTEAFF,TGCGCCAGCAGCGAGAACGTCCCGGGACAGGGGGCGAGGACTGAAGCTTTCTTT
many,TRBJ1-5,TRBV24-1,.,CATSEASYSNQPQHF,TGTGCCACCAGTGAGGCTAGTTATAGCAATCAGCCCCAGCATTTT
many,TRBJ1-1,TRBV30,.,CAVHPVTEAFF,TGTGCCGTACACCCGGTCACTGAAGCTTTCTTT
.,TRBJ1-2,TRBV24-1,.,CATSGQLSYGYTF,TGTGCCACCAGTGGTCAGTTGTCATATGGCTACACCTTC
many,TRBJ1-2,TRBV4-2,.,CASSAGTDDGYTF,TGTGCCAGCAGCGCCGGGACGGACGATGGCTACACCTTC
few,TRBJ1-2,TRBV5-4,.,CASSFSASTAYGYTF,TGTGCCAGCAGCTTCTCGGCGTCTACTGCCTATGGCTACACCTTC
.,TRBJ1-1,TRBV19,.,CASSIIFRDTEAFF,TGTGCCAGTAGTATCATCTTCCGGGACACTGAAGCTTTCTTT
few,TRBJ1-2,TRBV6-5,.,CASSYEGIGGYTF,TGTGCCAGCAGTTACGAGGGAATCGGTGGCTACACCTTC
.,TRBJ2-2,TRBV20-1,TRBD1,CSARTTGTKSGELFF,TGCAGTGCTAGGACGACAGGGACCAAATCTGGGGAGCTGTTTTTT
once,TRBJ1-2,TRBV6-5,.,CASSPTGHPYGYTF,TGTGCCAGCAGCCCCACGGGACATCCCTATGGCTACACCTTC
.,TRBJ2-5,TRBV11-2,TRBD2,CASSLGTSAVTQYF,TGTGCCAGCAGCCTAGGGACTAGCGCTGTCACCCAGTACTTC
.,TRBJ1-6,TRBV7-2,.,CASSLGPINSPLHF,TGTGCCAGCAGCTTAGGACCGATTAATTCACCCCTCCACTTT
few,TRBJ2-3,TRBV7-8,TRBD1,CASSPQGFGMGTQYF,TGTGCCAGCAGCCCACAGGGGTTCGGGATGGGTACGCAGTATTTT
few,TRBJ2-3,TRBV7-9,TRBD2,CASSSGLAFAQYF,TGTGCCAGCAGCTCGGGACTAGCTTTTGCGCAGTATTTT
many,TRBJ1-6,TRBV12-3/TRBV12-4,TRBD1,CASSPRQGNNSPLHF,TGTGCCAGCAGTCCTAGACAGGGTAATAATTCACCCCTCCACTTT
few,TRBJ1-3,TRBV9,.,CASSTQGFSAGNTIYF,TGTGCCAGCAGCACCCAAGGTTTTTCCGCTGGAAACACCATATATTTT
many,TRBJ1-5,TRBV20-1,TRBD1,CSARDRRNGANQPQHF,TGCAGTGCAAGGGACAGGCGGAACGGGGCGAATCAGCCCCAGCATTTT
.,TRBJ1-5,TRBV6-2/TRBV6-3,.,CASSYSSRGEGNQPQHF,TGTGCCAGCAGTTACTCGAGTCGGGGGGAGGGCAATCAGCCCCAGCATTTT
.,TRBJ1-1,TRBV29-1,TRBD1,CSVERGTGRGEAFF,TGCAGCGTTGAAAGAGGGACAGGGCGGGGTGAAGCTTTCTTT
.,TRBJ2-2,TRBV6-1,TRBD1,CASRPGQGVLTGELFF,TGTGCCAGCAGGCCCGGACAGGGGGTTTTAACCGGGGAGCTGTTTTTT
many,TRBJ2-3,TRBV6-6,TRBD1,CASSPRDRGADTQYF,TGTGCCAGCAGTCCCCGGGACAGGGGTGCAGATACGCAGTATTTT
once,TRBJ2-3,TRBV5-1,TRBD1,CASSEDRTQYF,TGCGCCAGCAGCGAGGACAGGACGCAGTATTTT
many,TRBJ2-3,TRBV18,TRBD1,CASSYRGPSTDTQYF,TGTGCCAGCTCATACAGGGGGCCAAGCACAGATACGCAGTATTTT
many,TRBJ2-3,TRBV7-2,TRBD2,CASSLGLANTDTQYF,TGTGCCAGCAGCTTGGGACTAGCGAACACAGATACGCAGTATTTT
few,TRBJ1-2,TRBV7-2,.,CASSLRQGSTDGYTF,TGTGCCAGCAGCTTAAGGCAGGGGAGTACTGATGGCTACACCTTC
.,TRBJ1-4,TRBV29-1,.,CSARGLSNEKLFF,TGCAGCGCCCGGGGGCTCTCTAATGAAAAACTGTTTTTT
.,TRBJ1-1,TRBV19,TRBD1,CASSTGTAGATEAFF,TGTGCCAGTAGTACCGGGACAGCGGGGGCGACTGAAGCTTTCTTT
many,TRBJ1-2,TRBV7-2,.,CASSLGGRNYGYTF,TGTGCCAGCAGCTTAGGAGGCAGGAACTATGGCTACACCTTC
many,TRBJ1-5,TRBV7-9,.,CASSPGASGNQPQHF,TGTGCCAGCAGCCCGGGCGCGTCGGGTAATCAGCCCCAGCATTTT
once,TRBJ2-7,TRBV20-1,TRBD1,CSARDPGQGAGYEQYF,TGCAGTGCTAGAGATCCCGGACAGGGGGCAGGGTACGAGCAGTACTTC
.,TRBJ1-5,TRBV20-1,.,CSALGENRNQPQHF,TGCAGTGCTCTGGGGGAGAACAGAAATCAGCCCCAGCATTTT
many,TRBJ2-1,TRBV11-3,TRBD1,CASSLDGTAVNEQFF,TGTGCCAGCAGCTTAGACGGGACAGCTGTCAATGAGCAGTTCTTC
many,TRBJ2-4,TRBV10-3,TRBD2,CAISGGTSGSDIQYF,TGTGCCATCAGTGGAGGGACTAGCGGGAGTGACATTCAGTACTTC
few,TRBJ1-1,TRBV6-6,.,CASSYGQLGIVAEAFF,TGTGCCAGCAGTTATGGTCAACTGGGGATTGTTGCTGAAGCTTTCTTT
once,TRBJ2-7,TRBV6-6,.,CASSYWALDEQYF,TGTGCCAGCAGTTACTGGGCCCTCGACGAGCAGTACTTC
.,TRBJ1-2,TRBV6-6,.,CASTPGPRGYTF,TGTGCCAGCACCCCTGGGCCTCGAGGCTACACCTTC
many,TRBJ2-2,TRBV6-1,.,CASSDLPIPTGELFF,TGTGCCAGCAGTGATCTCCCCATACCCACCGGGGAGCTGTTTTTT
few,TRBJ2-3,TRBV7-2,.,CASSLESGPDTQYF,TGTGCCAGCAGCTTGGAGAGTGGGCCCGATACGCAGTATTTT
many,TRBJ1-1,TRBV11-3,.,CASSPTGPNTEAFF,TGTGCCAGCAGCCCAACAGGACCTAACACTGAAGCTTTCTTT
few,TRBJ1-1,TRBV6-5,.,CASRRFQGFGAFF,TGTGCCAGCAGGCGATTTCAGGGATTCGGGGCTTTCTTT
many,TRBJ2-3,TRBV3-1,TRBD2,CASSQASSGGTQYF,TGTGCCAGCAGCCAAGCGTCTAGCGGGGGGACGCAGTATTTT